This TCR beta chain emerged from a study of blood T cell repertoires in COVID-19. The wider study: Acute-phase and convalescent COVID-19 samples originated in the United States, Italy and Spain.

Allocation to cohorts depended on clinical history reported by the participants. Original processing methods: The assay estimated nucleated cells by amplifying reference gene primers. Data came from immunoSEQ multiplex PCR; TCRdb stores just in-frame clones and leaves some out. The DNA was the basis for D and trimming; V, J and clone size are from that table. The sample includes a few hundred thousand clones, approximately 89% of them seen just once. The sequenced sample was PBMCs or T cells enriched from blood (not recorded which). This TCR was recovered from a woman between 40 and 55 years old with acute COVID-19.

The CDR3 spells CASSYGWGSANTEAFF. CDR3 nucleotide sequence: TGTGCCAGCAGTTATGGGTGGGGCTCCGCGAACACTGAAGCTTTCTTT. This chain uses TRBV6-2 or TRBV6-3 with TRBJ1-1; D is perhaps TRBD1 (5 bases). V was cut by 3 bases and J by 1 base, with 15 bases left in between. Germline CDR1 reads MNHEY; CDR2 reads SVGEGT. This CDR3 comprises 16 residues.